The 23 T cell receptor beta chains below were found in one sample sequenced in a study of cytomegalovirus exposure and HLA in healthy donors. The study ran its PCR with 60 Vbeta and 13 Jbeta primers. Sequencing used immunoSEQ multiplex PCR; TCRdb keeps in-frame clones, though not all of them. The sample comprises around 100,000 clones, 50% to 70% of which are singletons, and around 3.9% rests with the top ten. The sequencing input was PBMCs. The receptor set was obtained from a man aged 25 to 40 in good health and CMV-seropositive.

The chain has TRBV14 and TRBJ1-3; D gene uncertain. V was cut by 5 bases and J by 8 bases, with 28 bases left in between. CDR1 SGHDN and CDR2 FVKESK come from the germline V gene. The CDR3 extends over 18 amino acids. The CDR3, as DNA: TGTGCCAGCAGCTCCTACAAGGGCCTCCTGGGAGGGTCCGACACCATATATTTT. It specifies CASSSYKGLLGGSDTIYF.

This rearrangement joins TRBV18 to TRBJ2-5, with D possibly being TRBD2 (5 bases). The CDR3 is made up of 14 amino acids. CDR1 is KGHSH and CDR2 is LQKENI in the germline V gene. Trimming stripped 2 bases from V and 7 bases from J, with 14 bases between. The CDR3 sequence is CASSPGLRDGTQYF. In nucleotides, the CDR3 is TGTGCCAGCTCACCAGGTTTGAGGGATGGGACCCAGTACTTC.

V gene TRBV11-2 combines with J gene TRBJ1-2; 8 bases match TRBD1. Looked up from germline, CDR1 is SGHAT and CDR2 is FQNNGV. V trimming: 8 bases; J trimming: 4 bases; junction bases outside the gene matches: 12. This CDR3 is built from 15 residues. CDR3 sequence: CASWDRRRSSYGYTF. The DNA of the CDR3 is TGTGCCAGCTGGGACAGGCGACGGAGTAGCTATGGCTACACCTTC. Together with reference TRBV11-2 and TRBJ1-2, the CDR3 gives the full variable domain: EAGVAQSPRYKIIEKRQSVAFWCNPISGHATLYWYQQILGQGPKLLIQFQNNGVVDDSQLPKDRFSAERLKGVDSTLKIQPAKLEDSAVYLCASWDRRRSSYGYTFGSGTRLTVV.

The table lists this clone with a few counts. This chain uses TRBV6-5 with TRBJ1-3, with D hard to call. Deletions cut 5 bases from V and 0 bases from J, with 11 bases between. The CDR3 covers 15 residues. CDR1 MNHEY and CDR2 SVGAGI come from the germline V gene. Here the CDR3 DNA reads TGTGCCAGCAGTACCCCGGGGTTCTCTGGAAACACCATATATTTT. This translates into CASSTPGFSGNTIYF.

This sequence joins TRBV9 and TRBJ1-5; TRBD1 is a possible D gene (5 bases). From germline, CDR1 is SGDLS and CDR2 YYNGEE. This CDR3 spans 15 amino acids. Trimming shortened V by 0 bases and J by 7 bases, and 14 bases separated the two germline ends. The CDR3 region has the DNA TGTGCCAGCAGCGTAGATTTCCAGGGAGGCCAGCCCCAGCATTTT. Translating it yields CASSVDFQGGQPQHF.

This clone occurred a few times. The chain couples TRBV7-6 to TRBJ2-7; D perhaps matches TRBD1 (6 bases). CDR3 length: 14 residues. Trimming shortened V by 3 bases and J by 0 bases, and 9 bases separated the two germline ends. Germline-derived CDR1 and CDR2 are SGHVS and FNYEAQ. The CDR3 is CASSFRGGSYEQYF. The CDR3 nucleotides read TGTGCCAGCAGCTTTAGAGGGGGCTCCTACGAGCAGTACTTC.

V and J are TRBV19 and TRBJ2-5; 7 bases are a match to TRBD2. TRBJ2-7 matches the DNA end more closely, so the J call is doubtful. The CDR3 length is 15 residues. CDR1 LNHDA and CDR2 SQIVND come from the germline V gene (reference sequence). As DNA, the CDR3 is TGTGCCAGTAGTATAGGAGGGCCAGCGGGACCCGAGCAGTACTTC. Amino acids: CASSIGGPAGPEQYF.

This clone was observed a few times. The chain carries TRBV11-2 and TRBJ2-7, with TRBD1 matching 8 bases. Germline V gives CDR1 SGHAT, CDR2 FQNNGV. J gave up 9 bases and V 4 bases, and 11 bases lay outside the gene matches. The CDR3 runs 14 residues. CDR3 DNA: TGTGCCAGCAGCTCAATGACAGGGGCCGAGGTGCAGTACTTC. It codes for CASSSMTGAEVQYF.

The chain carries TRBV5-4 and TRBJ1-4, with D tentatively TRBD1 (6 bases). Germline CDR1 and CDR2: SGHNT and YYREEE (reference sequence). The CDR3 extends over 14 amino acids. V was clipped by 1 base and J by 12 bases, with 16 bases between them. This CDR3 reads CASSLWGLGEQLFF. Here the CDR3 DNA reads TGTGCCAGCAGCTTGTGGGGGCTCGGGGAACAACTGTTTTTT.

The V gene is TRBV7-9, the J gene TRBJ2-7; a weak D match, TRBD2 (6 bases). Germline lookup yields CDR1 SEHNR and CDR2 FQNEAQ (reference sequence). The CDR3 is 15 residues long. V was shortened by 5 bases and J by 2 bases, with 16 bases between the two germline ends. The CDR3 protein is CASSGVVADTYEQYF. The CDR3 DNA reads TGTGCCAGCAGCGGGGTCGTAGCGGATACCTACGAGCAGTACTTC.

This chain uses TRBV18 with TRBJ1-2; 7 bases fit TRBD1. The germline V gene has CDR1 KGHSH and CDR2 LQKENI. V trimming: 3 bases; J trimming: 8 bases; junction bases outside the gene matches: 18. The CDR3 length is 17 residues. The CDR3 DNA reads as TGTGCCAGCTCACCGCTTGGGACAGCCCACTTAACTGTGGGCTACACCTTC. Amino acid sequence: CASSPLGTAHLTVGYTF.

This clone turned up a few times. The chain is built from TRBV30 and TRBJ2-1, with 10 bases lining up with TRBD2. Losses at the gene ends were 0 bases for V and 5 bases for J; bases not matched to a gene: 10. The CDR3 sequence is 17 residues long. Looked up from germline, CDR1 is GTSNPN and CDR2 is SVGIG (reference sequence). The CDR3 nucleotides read TGTGCCTGGAGTGTTCGCACGAGCGGGGGGGCTCACAATGAGCAGTTCTTC. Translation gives CAWSVRTSGGAHNEQFF.

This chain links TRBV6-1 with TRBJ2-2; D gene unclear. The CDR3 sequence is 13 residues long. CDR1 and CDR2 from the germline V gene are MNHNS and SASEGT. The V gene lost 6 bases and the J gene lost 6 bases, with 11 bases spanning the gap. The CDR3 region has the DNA TGTGCCAGCAGGAGGAGCCTGTCCGGGGAGCTGTTTTTT. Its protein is CASRRSLSGELFF.

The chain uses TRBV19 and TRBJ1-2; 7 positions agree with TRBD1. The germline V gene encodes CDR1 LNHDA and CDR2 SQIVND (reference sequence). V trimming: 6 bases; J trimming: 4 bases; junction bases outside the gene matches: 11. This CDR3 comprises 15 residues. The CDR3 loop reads CASSRDREAGYGYTF. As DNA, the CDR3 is TGTGCCAGTAGCCGCGACAGGGAAGCGGGCTATGGCTACACCTTC.

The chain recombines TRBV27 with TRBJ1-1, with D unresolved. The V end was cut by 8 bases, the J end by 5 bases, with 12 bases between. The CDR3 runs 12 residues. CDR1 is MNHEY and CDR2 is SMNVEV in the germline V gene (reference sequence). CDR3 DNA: TGTGCCAGCCTAACCCCGGGAACTGAAGCTTTCTTT. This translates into CASLTPGTEAFF.

The CDR3 nucleotides are TGCGCCAGCAGCTCCCGGGGAGAGGGCGAGCAGTACTTC. This codes for CASSSRGEGEQYF. The chain is built from TRBV5-1 and TRBJ2-7, with TRBD2 as a possible D gene (5 bases). The CDR3 is 13 amino acids. Per germline, CDR1 SGHRS and CDR2 YFSETQ. V was clipped by 3 bases and J by 6 bases, with 13 bases between them. The full variable domain, its missing parts supplied by reference TRBV5-1 and TRBJ2-7, is KAGVTQTPRYLIKTRGQQVTLSCSPISGHRSVSWYQQTPGQGLQFLFEYFSETQRNKGNFPGRFSGRQFSNSRSEMNVSTLELGDSALYLCASSSRGEGEQYFGPGTRLTVT.

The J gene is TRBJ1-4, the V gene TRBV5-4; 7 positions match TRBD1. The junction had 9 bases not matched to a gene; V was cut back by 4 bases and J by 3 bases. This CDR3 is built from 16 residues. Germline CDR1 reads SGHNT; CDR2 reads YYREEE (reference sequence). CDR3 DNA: TGTGCCAGCAGCATTTGGCTTCAGGGGGCTAATGAAAAACTGTTTTTT. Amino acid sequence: CASSIWLQGANEKLFF.

CDR3 coding DNA: TGTGCCAGCAGCCCCAGAAATGAAAAACTGTTTTTT. Translating it yields CASSPRNEKLFF. The chain is built from TRBV4-2 and TRBJ1-4, with D unclear. Trimming took off 4 bases at V and 5 bases at J, with 5 bases between the two ends. The CDR3 has 12 amino acids. Germline V CDR1 and CDR2: LGHNA, YNFKEQ.

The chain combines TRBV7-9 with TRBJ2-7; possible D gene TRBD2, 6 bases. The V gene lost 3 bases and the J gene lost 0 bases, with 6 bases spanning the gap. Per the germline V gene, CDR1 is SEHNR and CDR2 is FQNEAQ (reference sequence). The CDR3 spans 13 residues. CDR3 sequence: CASSFGSSYEQYF. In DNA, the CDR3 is TGTGCCAGCAGCTTCGGGAGCTCCTACGAGCAGTACTTC.

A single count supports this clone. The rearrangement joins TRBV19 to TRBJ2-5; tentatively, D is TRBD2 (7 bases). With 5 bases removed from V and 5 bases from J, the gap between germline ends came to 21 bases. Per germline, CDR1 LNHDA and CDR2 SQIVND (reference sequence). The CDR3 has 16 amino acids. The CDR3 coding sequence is TGTGCCAGTAGTCTCAATCTTAGGGGGGGCCGGGAGACCCAGTACTTC. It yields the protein CASSLNLRGGRETQYF. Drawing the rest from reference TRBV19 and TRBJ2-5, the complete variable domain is DGGITQSPKYLFRKEGQNVTLSCEQNLNHDAMYWYRQDPGQGLRLIYYSQIVNDFQKGDIAEGYSVSREKKESFPLTVTSAQKNPTAFYLCASSLNLRGGRETQYFGPGTRLLVL.

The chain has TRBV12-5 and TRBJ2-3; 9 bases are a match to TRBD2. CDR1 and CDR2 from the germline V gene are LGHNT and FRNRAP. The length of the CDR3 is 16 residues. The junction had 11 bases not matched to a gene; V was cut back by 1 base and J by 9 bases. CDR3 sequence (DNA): TGTGCTAGTGGTTTGGGTGGCGGGGGGGCCAGGGACACGCAGTATTTT. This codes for CASGLGGGGARDTQYF.

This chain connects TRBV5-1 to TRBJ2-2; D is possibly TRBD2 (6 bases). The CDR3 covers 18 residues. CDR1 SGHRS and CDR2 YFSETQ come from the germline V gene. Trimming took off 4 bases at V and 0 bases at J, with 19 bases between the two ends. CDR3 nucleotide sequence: TGCGCCAGCAGCATTGAGTTGGCGGGGCTTACGAACACCGGGGAGCTGTTTTTT. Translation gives CASSIELAGLTNTGELFF.

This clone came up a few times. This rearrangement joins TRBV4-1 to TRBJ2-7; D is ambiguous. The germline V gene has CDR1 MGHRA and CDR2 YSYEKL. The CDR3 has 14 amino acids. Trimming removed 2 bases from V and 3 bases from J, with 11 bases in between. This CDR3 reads CASSQLSRYYEQYF. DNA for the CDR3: TGCGCCAGCAGCCAATTATCCCGGTACTACGAGCAGTACTTC.